This T cell receptor beta chain was recovered during a study of blood T cells in healthy people across ages. Through a sample-barcoded 5' primer and a J-beta primer mix, a second PCR was run for roughly 6 to 12 cycles. TCRdb fed the 5' RACE reads into MiXCR, producing one record per CDR3 protein. The profile shows 850,000 or so distinct CDR3 sequences, about 30% of them singletons. Per sample, no less than 6 micrograms of total RNA were extracted. There are 15 residues in the CDR3. Germline CDR1 is SGHTS and CDR2 is YDEGEE. The sequenced sample was blood. The chain uses TRBV5-8 and TRBJ2-4, with 7 bases matching TRBD1. The DNA end favors TRBJ2-5, so the J call may be wrong. This clonotype was obtained from an elderly woman in good health. CDR3 region: CASSLVIGGLETQYF. CDR3 sequence (DNA): TGTGCCAGCAGCTTGGTTATAGGGGGCTTGGAGACCCAGTACTTC.